This T cell receptor (beta chain) appears in the sequencing data of a study of quantifying T cell responses using KT2 cells. The wider study: cDNA was made from DNase-treated RNA using alpha and beta constant primers.

This clonotype was picked up a small number of times. Per the germline V gene, CDR1 is DFQATT and CDR2 is SNEGSKA (reference sequence). This CDR3 is 13 amino acids long. J gave up 5 bases and V 8 bases, and 6 bases lay outside the gene matches. The cDNA 3' end received a ligated oligonucleotide with a UMI. First-round PCR used 4 to 5 cycles and beta primers RC1.1 and RC1.2 covering TRBC1 and TRBC2. Using its own MiXCR run on the UMI-ligation and nested PCR reads, TCRdb lists one record per CDR3 protein. The top ten clones hold around 9.9% of a sample with 45,000 to 65,000 distinct CDR3 sequences, more than 9% of them seen once.

The genes are TRBV20-1 and TRBJ2-3; 11 bases map to TRBD2. Sequencing was carried out using PBMCs spiked with cells of the T cell clone KT2. This TCR derives from a human donor. In DNA form, the CDR3 reads TGCAGTCCACTAGCGGGAGTGGTAGATACGCAGTATTTT. It translates to CSPLAGVVDTQYF.